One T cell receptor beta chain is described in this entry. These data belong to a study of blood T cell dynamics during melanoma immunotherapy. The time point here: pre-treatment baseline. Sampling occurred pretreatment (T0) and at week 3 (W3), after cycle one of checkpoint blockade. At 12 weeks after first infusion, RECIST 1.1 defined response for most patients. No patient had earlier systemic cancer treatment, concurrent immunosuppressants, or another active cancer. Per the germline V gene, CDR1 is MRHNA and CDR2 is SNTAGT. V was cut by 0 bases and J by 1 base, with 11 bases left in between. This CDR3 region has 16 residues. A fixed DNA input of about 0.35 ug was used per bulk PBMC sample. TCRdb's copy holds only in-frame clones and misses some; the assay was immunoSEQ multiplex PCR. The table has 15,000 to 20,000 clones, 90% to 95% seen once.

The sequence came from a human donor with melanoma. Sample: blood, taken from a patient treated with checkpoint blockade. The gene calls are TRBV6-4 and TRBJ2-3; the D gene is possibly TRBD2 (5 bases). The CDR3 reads CASSDSASGGTDTQYF. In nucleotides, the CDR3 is TGTGCCAGCAGTGACTCGGCCAGCGGCGGCACAGATACGCAGTATTTT.